What follows are 9 T cell receptor beta chains derived from one specimen sequenced in a study of regulatory T cells in long-lasting Graves disease. Both iRepertoire HTBI primers and Arm-PCR of CDR3 regions were used to build the TCR beta libraries. TCRdb fed the multiplex PCR reads into MiXCR, producing one record per CDR3 protein. The sample has about 460,000 distinct CDR3 sequences; roughly 23% are singletons. Time point meaning: persistent/refractory GD, antithyroid drugs over 5 years with positive TRAb. TCR sequences were obtained from RNA taken from PBMCs. Sequencing used peripheral blood mononuclear cells (PBMCs), obtained when the disease was refractory, from a patient treated with antithyroid drugs. The origin of the receptors is a female donor with Graves disease.

In this sample, this clonotype turned up a few times. The V call is TRBV5-1, the J call TRBJ1-5; TRBD1 agrees at 8 bases. The length of the CDR3 is 15 residues. Trimming took 4 bases from V and 6 from J; bases not matched to a gene: 9. The V gene's germline CDR1 is SGHRS and CDR2 YFSETQ. CDR3 coding DNA: TGCGCCAGCAGCCGCGTGGCAGGGGGCGGTCAGCCCCAGCATTTT. Residues: CASSRVAGGGQPQHF.

There are many counts of this clonotype. The V call is TRBV12-3 or TRBV12-4, the J call TRBJ1-1; a possible D gene is TRBD1 (6 bases). This CDR3 spans 14 amino acids. V shed 8 bases and J shed 4 bases, with 17 bases lying between them. The CDR3 sequence is CASRRGSAGTEAFF. The CDR3 DNA reads TGTGCCAGCCGAAGGGGGTCGGCGGGCACTGAAGCTTTCTTT.

This clonotype turned up a few times. The chain carries TRBV7-3 and TRBJ2-2; D unclear. Germline V gives CDR1 SGHTA, CDR2 FQGTGA. V was trimmed by 3 bases and J by 7 bases, leaving 6 bases between them. The CDR3 has 12 amino acids. The CDR3 spells CASSFIGGELFF. CDR3 coding DNA: TGTGCCAGCAGCTTTATAGGCGGGGAGCTGTTTTTT.

This clonotype occurred many times. The V gene is TRBV7-9, the J gene TRBJ1-6; a possible D gene is TRBD1 (5 bases). V dropped 5 bases and J dropped 7 bases, with 18 bases sitting between them. The CDR3 loop spans 16 amino acids. Germline-derived CDR1 and CDR2 are SEHNR and FQNEAQ (reference sequence). DNA for the CDR3: TGTGCCAGCAGCGACAGAGGAGGCGGGTCGAATTCACCCCTCCACTTT. Translated, it gives CASSDRGGGSNSPLHF.

Note on this clonotype: Since a much larger clone is just one base distant, this may be a read error. The chain is built from TRBV28 and TRBJ1-2; D is unclear. The CDR3 totals 12 residues. V lost 8 bases to trimming and J lost 4 bases, with 11 bases between them. CDR1 and CDR2 from the germline V gene are MDHEN and SYDVKM. CDR3 amino acids: CASREAGYGYTF. CDR3 nucleotides: TGTGCCAGCCGTGAGGCGGGCTATGGCTACACCTTC.

About this clonotype: This may be a read error: a much more frequent sequence differs by one nucleotide. The chain has TRBV7-9 and TRBJ2-7; 9 bases line up with TRBD1. Germline loops: CDR1 SEHNR, CDR2 FQNEAQ (reference sequence). J was trimmed by 3 bases and V by 4 bases; bases with no gene match: 4. This CDR3 region has 14 residues. The CDR3 coding sequence is TGTGCCAGCAGCTCCGGGACAGGGCACTACGAGCAGTACTTC. Amino acids: CASSSGTGHYEQYF.

A few counts support this clonotype. V is TRBV19 and J is TRBJ2-5; TRBD1 might be the D (5 bases). The CDR3 is made up of 14 amino acids. The V gene's germline CDR1 is LNHDA and CDR2 SQIVND (reference sequence). The V end lost 1 base, the J end lost 5 bases, and 11 bases lay between the germline ends. The CDR3 region is CASSIGSKGETQYF. DNA of the CDR3: TGTGCCAGTAGTATAGGGTCCAAGGGGGAGACCCAGTACTTC.

This clonotype came up a few times. The chain combines TRBV12-3 or TRBV12-4 with TRBJ1-3; no reliable D call. V was trimmed by 9 bases and J by 12 bases, leaving 12 bases between them. The CDR3 runs to 10 residues. The CDR3 is CASGSSDIYF. The CDR3 DNA reads TGTGCCAGTGGGTCCTCGGACATATATTTT.

This clonotype was seen repeatedly, ten times or more. This chain connects TRBV28 to TRBJ2-4; either TRBD1 or TRBD2 may supply D (6 bases each). The CDR3 loop spans 11 amino acids. V gave up 7 bases and J gave up 10 bases, with 11 bases separating them. Per the germline V gene, CDR1 is MDHEN and CDR2 is SYDVKM. The CDR3 DNA is TGTGCCAGCAAGTTAGGGGGGATTCAGTACTTC. Translation: CASKLGGIQYF.